These 8 T cell receptor beta chains originate from one sample sequenced in a study of T cells in Graves' hyperthyroidism and ophthalmopathy. Amplification targeted TCR beta CDR3 regions from RNA transcripts. In the first-round RT-PCR of the TCR CDR3, the HTBI primer set was used. MiXCR, run by TCRdb on the multiplex PCR reads, gives a single entry per CDR3 protein. This sample has a few hundred thousand distinct CDR3 sequences, with approximately 15% found just once. Sequences were obtained from blood. The receptors shown here come from a woman aged 35 to 49 with Graves' ophthalmopathy.

About this clonotype itself: Just one base apart from a much larger clone, this may be a read error. The chain recombines TRBV6-2 or TRBV6-3 with TRBJ2-1; TRBD2 agrees at 9 bases. This CDR3 contains 13 residues. Germline CDR1 and CDR2: MNHEY and SVGEGT. The CDR3 spells CATRLAANNEQSF. The CDR3 DNA reads as TGTGCCACCAGACTAGCGGCCAACAATGAGCAGTCCTTC.

This clonotype was observed a few times. This chain connects TRBV29-1 to TRBJ1-1, with D perhaps matching TRBD1 (6 bases). V was pared by 4 bases and J by 11 bases, with 17 bases between. Per germline, CDR1 SQVTM and CDR2 ANQGSEA. The length of the CDR3 is 12 residues. The CDR3 is CSVGRQDLMAFF. CDR3 DNA sequence: TGCAGCGTTGGGCGACAGGACCTCATGGCTTTCTTT. The whole variable domain, remainder taken from reference TRBV29-1 and TRBJ1-1, is SAVISQKPSRDICQRGTSLTIQCQVDSQVTMMFWYRQQPGQSLTLIATANQGSEATYESGFVIDKFPISRPNLTFSTLTVSNMSPEDSSIYLCSVGRQDLMAFFGQGTRLTVV.

The V gene is TRBV28, the J gene TRBJ2-7; tentative D call: TRBD1 (6 bases). The CDR3 length is 15 residues. The germline CDR1 and CDR2 sequences are MDHEN and SYDVKM. Between the trimmed V and J ends, which lost 6 bases and 0 bases, there was a span of 15 bases. The CDR3 loop is CASSPPGTPSYEQYF. The CDR3 DNA sequence: TGTGCCAGCAGCCCACCCGGGACACCCTCCTACGAGCAGTACTTC.

In its sample, this clonotype was seen many times. The gene calls are TRBV3-1 and TRBJ2-5; perhaps TRBD2 as D (5 bases). The CDR3 runs 12 residues. Between the trimmed V and J ends, which lost 7 bases and 7 bases, there was a span of 13 bases. From germline, CDR1 is LGHDT and CDR2 YNNKEL (reference sequence). CDR3 amino acids: CASTSQRGTQYF. The CDR3 DNA is TGTGCCAGCACCTCCCAACGGGGGACCCAGTACTTC.

The V gene is TRBV6-1, the J gene TRBJ2-1; the D gene is possibly TRBD1 (6 bases). The V end lost 7 bases, the J end lost 1 base, and 11 bases lay between the germline ends. Germline CDR1 reads MNHNS; CDR2 reads SASEGT. This CDR3 comprises 14 residues. The CDR3 nucleotides are TGTGCCAGCACCCGGACAGAATCCTACAATGAGCAGTTCTTC. Protein product: CASTRTESYNEQFF.

The chain couples TRBV11-1 to TRBJ1-6, with D uncertain. In germline, CDR1 is SGHAT, CDR2 FQDESV (reference sequence). V was clipped by 3 bases and J by 0 bases, with 9 bases between them. This CDR3 region has 16 residues. The DNA for the CDR3 is TGTGCCAGCAGCTTTTACTCTAGCTCCTATAATTCACCCCTCCACTTT. The encoded protein is CASSFYSSSYNSPLHF. Together with reference TRBV11-1 and TRBJ1-6, the CDR3 gives the full variable domain: EAEVAQSPRYKITEKSQAVAFWCDPISGHATLYWYRQILGQGPELLVQFQDESVVDDSQLPKDRFSAERLKGVDSTLKIQPAELGDSAMYLCASSFYSSSYNSPLHFGNGTRLTVT.

The gene calls are TRBV30 and TRBJ2-7, with no clear D. This CDR3 comprises 13 residues. The germline CDR1 and CDR2 sequences are GTSNPN and SVGIG (reference sequence). Between the trimmed V and J ends, which lost 1 base and 3 bases, there was a span of 10 bases. The CDR3, as DNA: TGTGCCTGGAGTGGGATAAGACTCTACGAGCAGTACTTC. This encodes CAWSGIRLYEQYF. The full variable domain, completed using reference TRBV30 and TRBJ2-7, is SQTIHQWPATLVQPVGSPLSLECTVEGTSNPNLYWYRQAAGRGLQLLFYSVGIGQISSEVPQNLSASRPQDRQFILSSKKLLLSDSGFYLCAWSGIRLYEQYFGPGTRLTVT.

In its sample, this clonotype was seen a few times. This chain links TRBV12-3 or TRBV12-4 with TRBJ2-7; 7 positions match TRBD2. The length of the CDR3 is 12 residues. Trimming at V came to 6 bases and at J to 7 bases, leaving 6 bases not matched to a gene. In DNA form, the CDR3 reads TGTGCCAGCAGGACCACAGCGGGGGAGCAGTACTTC. Protein: CASRTTAGEQYF.